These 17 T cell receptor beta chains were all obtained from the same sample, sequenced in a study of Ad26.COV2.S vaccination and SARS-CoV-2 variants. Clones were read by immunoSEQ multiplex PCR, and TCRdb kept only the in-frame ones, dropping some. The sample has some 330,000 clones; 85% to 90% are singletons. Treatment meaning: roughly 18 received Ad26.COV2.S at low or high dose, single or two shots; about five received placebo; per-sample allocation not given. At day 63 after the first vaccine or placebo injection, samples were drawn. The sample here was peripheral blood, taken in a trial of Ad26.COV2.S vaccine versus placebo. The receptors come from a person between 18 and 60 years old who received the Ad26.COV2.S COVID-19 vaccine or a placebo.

In nucleotides, the CDR3 is TGTGCTAGTGCTCTAACAGGGAAACTCCCCTTAAACTATGGCTACACCTTC. Amino acid sequence: CASALTGKLPLNYGYTF. This sequence joins TRBV12-5 and TRBJ1-2; tentative D call: TRBD1 (6 bases). Trimming took off 7 bases at V and 2 bases at J, with 23 bases between the two ends. CDR1 is LGHNT, CDR2 FRNRAP, per germline. This CDR3 has 17 amino acids.

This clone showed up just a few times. This CDR3 is CASGLDYNEQFF. The CDR3 DNA sequence: TGTGCTAGTGGTTTGGACTACAATGAGCAGTTCTTC. The rearrangement links TRBV12-5 to TRBJ2-1, with D unresolved. CDR3 size: 12 residues. Germline V gene data show CDR1 as LGHNT and CDR2 as FRNRAP. Between the trimmed V and J ends, which lost 1 base and 3 bases, there was a span of 1 base.

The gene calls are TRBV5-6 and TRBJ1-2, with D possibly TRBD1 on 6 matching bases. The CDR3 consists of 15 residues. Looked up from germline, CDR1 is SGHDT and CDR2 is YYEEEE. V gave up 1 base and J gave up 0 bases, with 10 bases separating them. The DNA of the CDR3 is TGTGCCAGCAGCTTGCTCAGGGGAACTAACTATGGCTACACCTTC. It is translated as CASSLLRGTNYGYTF. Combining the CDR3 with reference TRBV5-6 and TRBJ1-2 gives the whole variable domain DAGVTQSPTHLIKTRGQQVTLRCSPKSGHDTVSWYQQALGQGPQFIFQYYEEEERQRGNFPDRFSGHQFPNYSSELNVNALLLGDSALYLCASSLLRGTNYGYTFGSGTRLTVV.

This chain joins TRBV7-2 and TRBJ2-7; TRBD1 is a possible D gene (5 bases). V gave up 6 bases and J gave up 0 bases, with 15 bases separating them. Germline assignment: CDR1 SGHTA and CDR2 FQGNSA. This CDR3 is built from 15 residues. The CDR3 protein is CASSSRVLNSYEQYF. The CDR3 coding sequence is TGTGCCAGCAGTTCCAGGGTTTTGAACTCCTACGAGCAGTACTTC.

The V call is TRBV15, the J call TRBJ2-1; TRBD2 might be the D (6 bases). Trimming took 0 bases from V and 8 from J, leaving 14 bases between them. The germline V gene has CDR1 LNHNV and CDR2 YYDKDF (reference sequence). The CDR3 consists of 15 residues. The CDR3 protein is CATSREGGVRYEQFF. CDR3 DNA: TGTGCCACCAGCAGAGAGGGCGGGGTGAGATATGAGCAGTTCTTC.

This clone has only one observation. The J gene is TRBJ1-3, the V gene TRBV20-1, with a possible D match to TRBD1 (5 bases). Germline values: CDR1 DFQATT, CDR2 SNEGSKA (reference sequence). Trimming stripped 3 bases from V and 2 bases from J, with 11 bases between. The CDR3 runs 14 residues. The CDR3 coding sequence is TGCAGTGCTAGTCGGGGCGGTGCTGGAAACACCATATATTTT. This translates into CSASRGGAGNTIYF.

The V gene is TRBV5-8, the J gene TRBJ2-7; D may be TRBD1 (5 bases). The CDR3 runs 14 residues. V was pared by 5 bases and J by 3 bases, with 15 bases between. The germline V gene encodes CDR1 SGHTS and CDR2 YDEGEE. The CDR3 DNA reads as TGTGCCAGCAGTTTCGGGCAGGGCTACTACGAGCAGTACTTC. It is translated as CASSFGQGYYEQYF.

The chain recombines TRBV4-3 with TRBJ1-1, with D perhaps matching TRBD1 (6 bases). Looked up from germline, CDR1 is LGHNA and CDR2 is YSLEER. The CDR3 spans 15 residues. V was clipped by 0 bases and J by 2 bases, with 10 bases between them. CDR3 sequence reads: CASSQEAGQNTEAFF. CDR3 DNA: TGCGCCAGCAGCCAAGAGGCGGGACAAAACACTGAAGCTTTCTTT.

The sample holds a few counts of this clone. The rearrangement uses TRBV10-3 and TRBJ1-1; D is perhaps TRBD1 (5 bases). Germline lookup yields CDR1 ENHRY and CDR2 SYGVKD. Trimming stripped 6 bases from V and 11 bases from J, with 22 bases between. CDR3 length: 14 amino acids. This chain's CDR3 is CAISSGGRGLGAFF. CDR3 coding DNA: TGTGCCATCAGCTCCGGGGGACGAGGATTGGGGGCTTTCTTT.

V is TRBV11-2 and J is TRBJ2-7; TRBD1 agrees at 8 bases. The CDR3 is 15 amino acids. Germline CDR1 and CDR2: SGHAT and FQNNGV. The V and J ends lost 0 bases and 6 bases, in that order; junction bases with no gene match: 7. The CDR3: CASSLDGGDRLEQYF. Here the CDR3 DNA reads TGTGCCAGCAGCTTAGACGGCGGGGACAGGCTCGAGCAGTACTTC.

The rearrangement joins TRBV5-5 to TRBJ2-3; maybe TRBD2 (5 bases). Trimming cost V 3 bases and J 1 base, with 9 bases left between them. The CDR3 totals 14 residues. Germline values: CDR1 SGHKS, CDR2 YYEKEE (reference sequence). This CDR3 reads CASSSEDRTDTQYF. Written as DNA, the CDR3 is TGTGCCAGCAGCTCGGAGGACCGCACAGATACGCAGTATTTT.

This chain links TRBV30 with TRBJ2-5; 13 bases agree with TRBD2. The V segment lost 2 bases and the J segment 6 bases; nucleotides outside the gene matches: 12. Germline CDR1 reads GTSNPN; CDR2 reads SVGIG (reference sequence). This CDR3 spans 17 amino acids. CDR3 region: CAWSIRTSGSKGKTQYF. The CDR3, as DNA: TGTGCCTGGAGTATTCGGACTAGCGGGAGTAAAGGGAAGACCCAGTACTTC.

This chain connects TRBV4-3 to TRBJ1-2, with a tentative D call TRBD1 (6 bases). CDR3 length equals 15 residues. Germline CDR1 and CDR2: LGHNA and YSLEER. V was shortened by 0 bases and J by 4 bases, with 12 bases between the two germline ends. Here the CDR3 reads CASSQEDRNGYGYTF. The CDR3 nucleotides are TGCGCCAGCAGCCAAGAGGACAGAAACGGCTATGGCTACACCTTC.

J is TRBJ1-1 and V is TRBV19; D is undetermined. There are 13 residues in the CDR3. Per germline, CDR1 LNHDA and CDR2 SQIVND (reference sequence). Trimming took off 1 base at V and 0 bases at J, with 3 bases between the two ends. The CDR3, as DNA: TGTGCCAGTAGTATAGTTGTGAACACTGAAGCTTTCTTT. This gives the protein CASSIVVNTEAFF. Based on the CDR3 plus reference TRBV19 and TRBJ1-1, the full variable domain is DGGITQSPKYLFRKEGQNVTLSCEQNLNHDAMYWYRQDPGQGLRLIYYSQIVNDFQKGDIAEGYSVSREKKESFPLTVTSAQKNPTAFYLCASSIVVNTEAFFGQGTRLTVV.

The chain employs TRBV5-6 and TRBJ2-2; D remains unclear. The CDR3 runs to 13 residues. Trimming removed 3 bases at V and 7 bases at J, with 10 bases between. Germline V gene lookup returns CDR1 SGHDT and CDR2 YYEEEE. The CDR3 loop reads CASSSLPGGELFF. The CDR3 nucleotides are TGTGCCAGCAGCTCACTACCGGGCGGGGAGCTGTTTTTT.

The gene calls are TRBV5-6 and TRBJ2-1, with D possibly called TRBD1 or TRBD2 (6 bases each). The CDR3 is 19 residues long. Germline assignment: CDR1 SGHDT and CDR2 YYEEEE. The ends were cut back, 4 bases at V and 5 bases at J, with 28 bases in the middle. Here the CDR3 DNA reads TGTGCCAGCAGCCCCTTAGGGGGGCGAAGCCTCCGATGGGACAATGAGCAGTTCTTC. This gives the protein CASSPLGGRSLRWDNEQFF.

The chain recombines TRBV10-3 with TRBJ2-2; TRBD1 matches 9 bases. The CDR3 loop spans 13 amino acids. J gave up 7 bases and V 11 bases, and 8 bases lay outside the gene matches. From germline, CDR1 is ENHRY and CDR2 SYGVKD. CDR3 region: CALRDRENGELFF. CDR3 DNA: TGTGCCCTCCGGGACAGGGAAAACGGGGAGCTGTTTTTT.